This T cell receptor beta chain is drawn from a study of blood T cell repertoires in COVID-19. Data came from immunoSEQ multiplex PCR; TCRdb stores just in-frame clones and leaves some out. The sample has roughly 330,000 clones; about 90% are singletons. The CDR3 consists of 14 residues. V was cut by 0 bases and J by 6 bases, with 10 bases left in between. Germline assignment: CDR1 SGHRS and CDR2 YFSETQ. This clonotype was sampled from a man younger than 40 who had recovered from COVID-19. Material: PBMCs or T cells enriched from blood (not recorded which). J is TRBJ2-1 and V is TRBV5-1, with TRBD2 as a possible D gene (5 bases). The CDR3 reads CASSLVAGANEQFF. CDR3 DNA sequence: TGCGCCAGCAGCTTGGTTGCGGGCGCCAATGAGCAGTTCTTC.